Listed here are 25 T cell receptor beta chains from one sample, sequenced in a study of blood T cell repertoires in COVID-19. Profiled with immunoSEQ multiplex PCR; TCRdb holds only in-frame clones, not every one. The sample records about 160,000 clones, just under 85% being singletons. Sequenced: peripheral blood. These receptors were obtained from a woman of 80 years or more with acute or convalescent COVID-19.

J is TRBJ2-1 and V is TRBV20-1; D is unresolved. V gave up 3 bases and J gave up 7 bases, with 7 bases separating them. In germline, CDR1 is DFQATT, CDR2 SNEGSKA (reference sequence). CDR3 size: 11 residues. The CDR3 loop reads CSASQANEQFF. The CDR3 DNA is TGCAGTGCTAGCCAGGCAAATGAGCAGTTCTTC.

The chain has TRBV6-5 and TRBJ1-1, with D perhaps matching TRBD1 (5 bases). CDR1 is MNHEY, CDR2 SVGAGI, per germline. This CDR3 region has 15 residues. V lost 0 bases, J lost 4 bases, and 12 bases lay in between. The CDR3 spells CASSYSITGGTEAFF. As DNA, the CDR3 is TGTGCCAGCAGTTACTCGATCACGGGGGGCACTGAAGCTTTCTTT.

The J gene is TRBJ2-5, the V gene TRBV6-5; D not resolved. The germline V gene encodes CDR1 MNHEY and CDR2 SVGAGI. The V end lost 8 bases, the J end lost 4 bases, and 8 bases lay between the germline ends. The length of the CDR3 is 11 residues. The CDR3 nucleotides read TGTGCCAGCGAAACGCGAGAGACCCAGTACTTC. Its translation is CASETRETQYF.

V is TRBV24-1 and J is TRBJ2-1, with 16 positions matching TRBD2. Germline V gene data show CDR1 as KGHDR and CDR2 as SFDVKD. The CDR3 covers 14 residues. The ends lost 7 bases at V and 9 bases at J; junction bases unmatched: 2. Here the CDR3 reads CATRGTSGRGEQFF. The CDR3 DNA reads TGTGCCACCAGAGGGACTAGCGGGAGGGGTGAGCAGTTCTTC.

The rearrangement joins TRBV19 to TRBJ2-1, with 8 nucleotides matching TRBD2. The CDR3 runs to 15 residues. Germline assignment: CDR1 LNHDA and CDR2 SQIVND (reference sequence). V lost 7 bases and J lost 5; bases outside the gene matches: 10. The CDR3 here is CASNGRLAPNNEQFF. The CDR3 DNA sequence: TGTGCCAGTAACGGTCGACTAGCGCCAAACAATGAGCAGTTCTTC. Together with reference TRBV19 and TRBJ2-1, the CDR3 gives the full variable domain: DGGITQSPKYLFRKEGQNVTLSCEQNLNHDAMYWYRQDPGQGLRLIYYSQIVNDFQKGDIAEGYSVSREKKESFPLTVTSAQKNPTAFYLCASNGRLAPNNEQFFGPGTRLTVL.

The genes are TRBV3-1 (or the pseudogene TRBV3-2) and TRBJ1-1; no clear D. V was trimmed by 0 bases and J by 11 bases, leaving 13 bases between them. The CDR3 consists of 13 residues. Germline V lookup: CDR1 LGHDT, CDR2 YNNKEL (reference sequence). CDR3 nucleotide sequence: TGTGCCAGCAGCCAAGATCTTAGCGGTAAGGCTTTCTTT. Translating it yields CASSQDLSGKAFF.

The V and J genes are TRBV20-1 and TRBJ1-2; tentatively, D is TRBD1 (5 bases). Trimming took off 5 bases at V and 7 bases at J, with 11 bases between the two ends. The CDR3 totals 11 residues. Germline V gene sequence: CDR1 DFQATT, CDR2 SNEGSKA (reference sequence). CDR3 in DNA: TGCAGTGCTGCCGGGGACTCTGGCTACACCTTC. It yields the protein CSAAGDSGYTF.

The chain joins TRBV15 to TRBJ2-7; 8 bases map to TRBD1. Germline CDR1 LNHNV, CDR2 YYDKDF (reference sequence). After removal of 3 bases from V and 0 bases from J, the junction contained 10 bases not matched to a gene. The CDR3 loop spans 17 amino acids. In DNA form, the CDR3 reads TGTGCCACCAGCAGCGTCCCGGGACAGGCGAACTCCTACGAGCAGTACTTC. This codes for CATSSVPGQANSYEQYF.

This chain links TRBV18 with TRBJ2-1; D possibly corresponds to TRBD2 (7 bases). From germline, CDR1 is KGHSH and CDR2 LQKENI. CDR3 length: 15 amino acids. Deletions cut 3 bases from V and 6 bases from J, with 15 bases between. CDR3 amino acids: CASSPKDGGRNEQFF. The CDR3 region has the DNA TGTGCCAGCTCACCCAAGGACGGGGGGCGCAATGAGCAGTTCTTC.

The rearrangement joins TRBV5-1 to TRBJ2-2; 8 bases match TRBD1. The CDR3 consists of 15 residues. J gave up 4 bases and V 4 bases, and 6 bases lay outside the gene matches. Germline loops: CDR1 SGHRS, CDR2 YFSETQ. CDR3 in DNA: TGCGCCAGCAGCGCTCTAACAGGGGGCACCGGGGAGCTGTTTTTT. It translates to CASSALTGGTGELFF.

This clone was seen once. The V gene is TRBV4-1, the J gene TRBJ2-3; 8 bases are shared with TRBD2. CDR3 size: 16 residues. Germline V gives CDR1 MGHRA, CDR2 YSYEKL. After removal of 0 bases from V and 6 bases from J, the junction contained 8 bases not matched to a gene. CDR3 in amino acids: CASSQDSAGVRDTQYF. The DNA of the CDR3 is TGCGCCAGCAGCCAAGATTCAGCGGGAGTCAGGGATACGCAGTATTTT.

The V and J genes are TRBV7-6 and TRBJ1-3; TRBD1 aligns across 8 bases. Germline CDR1 and CDR2: SGHVS and FNYEAQ. V was pared by 1 base and J by 0 bases, with 14 bases of the junction left unmatched. This CDR3 spans 20 amino acids. The CDR3 loop is CASSLVPGTGLHPSGNTIYF. CDR3 DNA sequence: TGTGCCAGCAGCTTAGTCCCCGGGACAGGACTACACCCCTCTGGAAACACCATATATTTT.

The chain joins TRBV18 to TRBJ2-2; TRBD1 is a possible D gene (6 bases). Trimming took 5 bases from V and 3 from J, leaving 10 bases between them. Germline V gene sequence: CDR1 KGHSH, CDR2 LQKENI. The CDR3 contains 14 residues. This CDR3 is CASSRDTYTGELFF. Here the CDR3 DNA reads TGTGCCAGCTCAAGGGACACGTACACCGGGGAGCTGTTTTTT. Complete variable domain (other parts from reference TRBV18 and TRBJ2-2): NAGVMQNPRHLVRRRGQEARLRCSPMKGHSHVYWYRQLPEEGLKFMVYLQKENIIDESGMPKERFSAEFPKEGPSILRIQQVVRGDSAAYFCASSRDTYTGELFFGEGSRLTVL.

The chain uses TRBV19 and TRBJ2-7; D may be TRBD2 (6 bases). Germline V lookup: CDR1 LNHDA, CDR2 SQIVND (reference sequence). V dropped 6 bases and J dropped 1 base, with 10 bases sitting between them. The CDR3 sequence is 13 residues long. The CDR3 DNA reads TGTGCCAGTAGCCCCGGACTATCCTACGAGCAGTACTTC. Translating gives CASSPGLSYEQYF.

The rearrangement joins TRBV6-1 to TRBJ1-4; TRBD1 matches at 7 bases. CDR3 size: 14 residues. Trimming removed 3 bases from V and 7 bases from J; junction bases left unmatched: 5. Germline V gene sequence: CDR1 MNHNS, CDR2 SASEGT. CDR3 amino acids: CASSDRQGREKLFF. The CDR3 region has the DNA TGTGCCAGCAGTGATCGACAGGGCCGTGAAAAACTGTTTTTT.

V gene TRBV5-5 combines with J gene TRBJ1-2, with D possibly TRBD1 on 6 matching bases. The CDR3 is 15 residues long. V dropped 2 bases and J dropped 4 bases, with 15 bases sitting between them. CDR1 and CDR2 from the germline V gene are SGHKS and YYEKEE (reference sequence). The CDR3 is CASSLQGRVAYGYTF. CDR3 DNA sequence: TGTGCCAGCAGCTTACAGGGCCGGGTTGCCTATGGCTACACCTTC.

The genes are TRBV18 and TRBJ1-2; 7 nucleotides agree with TRBD1. CDR1 and CDR2 (germline): KGHSH, LQKENI. V lost 1 base and J lost 2; bases outside the gene matches: 1. The CDR3 totals 14 residues. CDR3 residues: CASSPQQGNYGYTF. The DNA for the CDR3 is TGTGCCAGCTCACCACAACAGGGGAACTATGGCTACACCTTC. The full variable domain, with the rest looked up from reference TRBV18 and TRBJ1-2, is NAGVMQNPRHLVRRRGQEARLRCSPMKGHSHVYWYRQLPEEGLKFMVYLQKENIIDESGMPKERFSAEFPKEGPSILRIQQVVRGDSAAYFCASSPQQGNYGYTFGSGTRLTVV.

The J gene is TRBJ2-7, the V gene TRBV6-5; 7 nucleotides match TRBD1. Per germline, CDR1 MNHEY and CDR2 SVGAGI. This CDR3 has 13 amino acids. Trimming at V came to 7 bases and at J to 0 bases, leaving 3 bases not matched to a gene. CDR3 sequence (DNA): TGTGCCAGCACCGGGGACAGCTCCTACGAGCAGTACTTC. This gives the protein CASTGDSSYEQYF.

V gene TRBV30 combines with J gene TRBJ1-4; D is possibly TRBD1 (6 bases). The V end was cut by 3 bases, the J end by 2 bases, with 10 bases between. This CDR3 contains 14 residues. Germline V gene sequence: CDR1 GTSNPN, CDR2 SVGIG (reference sequence). In DNA form, the CDR3 reads TGTGCCTGGAGGGGAGACAGGACTAATGAAAAACTGTTTTTT. Protein: CAWRGDRTNEKLFF.

This clone was picked up a small number of times. J is TRBJ1-1 and V is TRBV7-9, with D possibly matching TRBD1 (6 bases). Germline lookup yields CDR1 SEHNR and CDR2 FQNEAQ (reference sequence). V was shortened by 3 bases and J by 4 bases, with 15 bases between the two germline ends. CDR3 size: 15 residues. This CDR3 is CASSFTTGQGTEAFF. The DNA for the CDR3 is TGTGCCAGCAGCTTTACAACGGGACAAGGCACTGAAGCTTTCTTT.

The CDR3 loop is CAWSVRQAPGNTIYF. For the CDR3, the DNA is TGTGCCTGGAGTGTGAGACAGGCCCCTGGAAACACCATATATTTT. This sequence joins TRBV30 and TRBJ1-3; TRBD1 is a possible D gene (6 bases). The CDR3 is made up of 15 amino acids. V was pared by 0 bases and J by 2 bases, with 11 bases between. Germline V lookup: CDR1 GTSNPN, CDR2 SVGIG (reference sequence).

This clone was detected once. The chain couples TRBV3-1 (or the pseudogene TRBV3-2) to TRBJ1-2; TRBD1 aligns across 9 bases. The J segment lost 4 bases and the V segment lost 5 bases, leaving 2 bases of the junction unmatched. This CDR3 has 13 amino acids. Looked up from germline, CDR1 is LGHDT and CDR2 is YNNKEL (reference sequence). CDR3 bases: TGTGCCAGCAGCTCGACAGGGGGCTATGGCTACACCTTC. This encodes CASSSTGGYGYTF.

The chain combines TRBV14 with TRBJ2-1; TRBD2 might be the D (6 bases). CDR3 length: 16 amino acids. Trimming shortened V by 1 base and J by 5 bases, and 15 bases separated the two germline ends. Germline V gives CDR1 SGHDN, CDR2 FVKESK. DNA for the CDR3: TGTGCCAGCAGCCAAGTTAATCTAGGAGGGCACAATGAGCAGTTCTTC. It yields the protein CASSQVNLGGHNEQFF. Combining the CDR3 with reference TRBV14 and TRBJ2-1 gives the whole variable domain EAGVTQFPSHSVIEKGQTVTLRCDPISGHDNLYWYRRVMGKEIKFLLHFVKESKQDESGMPNNRFLAERTGGTYSTLKVQPAELEDSGVYFCASSQVNLGGHNEQFFGPGTRLTVL.

The chain couples TRBV15 to TRBJ2-1, with 8 nucleotides matching TRBD1. V lost 0 bases, J lost 7 bases, and 5 bases stayed unmatched. Per germline, CDR1 LNHNV and CDR2 YYDKDF (reference sequence). The CDR3 spans 15 residues. The CDR3 DNA follows: TGTGCCACCAGCAGAGATCCCGGACAGGGAAATGAGCAGTTCTTC. Its translation: CATSRDPGQGNEQFF.

This chain links TRBV5-4 with TRBJ2-5, with TRBD1 matching over 10 bases. This CDR3 region has 16 residues. From germline, CDR1 is SGHNT and CDR2 YYREEE (reference sequence). After removal of 3 bases from V and 1 base from J, the junction contained 6 bases not matched to a gene. CDR3 in amino acids: CASSSPTGGGQETQYF. CDR3 in DNA: TGTGCCAGCAGCTCTCCGACAGGGGGCGGCCAAGAGACCCAGTACTTC.